The 4 T cell receptor beta chains below all came from one sample that was sequenced in a study of Ad26.COV2.S vaccination and SARS-CoV-2 variants. Stated treatment: roughly 18 received Ad26.COV2.S at low or high dose, single or two shots; 5 received placebo; per-sample allocation not given. Vaccine and placebo recipients were sampled on day 63 after the first injection. The table came from immunoSEQ multiplex PCR; TCRdb's copy has only in-frame clones and leaves some out. Found here are around 350,000 clones, more than 75% of them singletons; the top ten hold roughly 3.1%. The sequencing here drew on peripheral blood, taken in a trial of Ad26.COV2.S vaccine versus placebo. The receptors derive from a person aged 18-65 years who received the Ad26.COV2.S COVID-19 vaccine or a placebo.

The genes are TRBV19 and TRBJ2-5, with TRBD2 identical over 9 bases. Per the germline V gene, CDR1 is LNHDA and CDR2 is SQIVND (reference sequence). The CDR3 loop spans 16 amino acids. V dropped 3 bases and J dropped 3; count of bases not matched to a gene: 8. CDR3 DNA: TGTGCCAGTAGTATTACTGGCGGGGGGGCGGAAGAGACCCAGTACTTC. It specifies CASSITGGGAEETQYF. The complete variable domain, with remaining parts taken from reference TRBV19 and TRBJ2-5, reads DGGITQSPKYLFRKEGQNVTLSCEQNLNHDAMYWYRQDPGQGLRLIYYSQIVNDFQKGDIAEGYSVSREKKESFPLTVTSAQKNPTAFYLCASSITGGGAEETQYFGPGTRLLVL.

The gene calls are TRBV11-2 and TRBJ2-7; D is unclear. V gave up 0 bases and J gave up 3 bases, with 12 bases separating them. Germline V gene sequence: CDR1 SGHAT, CDR2 FQNNGV. The CDR3 consists of 15 residues. CDR3 in amino acids: CASSLEAEIYYEQYF. The CDR3, as DNA: TGTGCCAGCAGCTTAGAGGCGGAGATTTACTACGAGCAGTACTTC. The entire variable domain, with the rest obtained from reference TRBV11-2 and TRBJ2-7, is as follows: EAGVAQSPRYKIIEKRQSVAFWCNPISGHATLYWYQQILGQGPKLLIQFQNNGVVDDSQLPKDRFSAERLKGVDSTLKIQPAKLEDSAVYLCASSLEAEIYYEQYFGPGTRLTVT.

This chain connects TRBV28 to TRBJ1-2; maybe TRBD1 (6 bases). The CDR3 length is 12 residues. Germline CDR1 and CDR2: MDHEN and SYDVKM. The V end was cut by 3 bases, the J end by 8 bases, with 10 bases between. The CDR3 nucleotides are TGTGCCAGCAGTTTGAACGACAGGGGCTACACCTTC. Protein product: CASSLNDRGYTF.

V usage is TRBV4-3 and J usage is TRBJ2-7; TRBD1 aligns across 7 bases. V dropped 2 bases and J dropped 7; count of bases not matched to a gene: 20. The CDR3 length is 18 residues. From germline, CDR1 is LGHNA and CDR2 YSLEER. In DNA form, the CDR3 reads TGCGCCAGCAGCCAACCGACTCGGACAGGCAGATTCTACGATGAGCAGTACTTC. It yields the protein CASSQPTRTGRFYDEQYF.